This passage covers 3 T cell receptor beta chains from one sample sequenced in a study of Ad26.COV2.S vaccination and SARS-CoV-2 variants. Treatment specified: around 19 received Ad26.COV2.S at low or high dose, single or two shots; several received placebo; per-sample allocation not given. Specimens were obtained on day 63 following the first vaccine or placebo injection. Some clones are missing from TCRdb's copy, which holds only in-frame ones; the method was immunoSEQ multiplex PCR. Among around 450,000 clones listed, roughly 89% were seen once. The source material was peripheral blood, sampled in a trial of Ad26.COV2.S vaccine versus placebo. These receptors all stem from a person between 18 and 60 years old who received the Ad26.COV2.S COVID-19 vaccine or a placebo.

The chain combines TRBV7-8 with TRBJ1-4; 8 bases match TRBD1. CDR1 is SGHVS and CDR2 is FQNEAQ in the germline V gene. The CDR3 covers 15 residues. V dropped 5 bases and J dropped 3; count of bases not matched to a gene: 5. The CDR3 region is CASSHQGAANEKLFF. The CDR3 bases are TGTGCCAGCAGCCACCAGGGGGCGGCTAATGAAAAACTGTTTTTT.

V is TRBV5-1 and J is TRBJ1-2; no definite D call. V was shortened by 0 bases and J by 3 bases, with 12 bases between the two germline ends. This CDR3 has 15 residues. Germline CDR1 is SGHRS and CDR2 is YFSETQ. This CDR3 is CASSLAQGWDYGYTF. CDR3 DNA sequence: TGCGCCAGCAGCTTGGCACAAGGGTGGGACTATGGCTACACCTTC.

This clone was found once. The gene calls are TRBV25-1 and TRBJ2-1; TRBD1 is a possible D gene (6 bases). Germline-derived CDR1 and CDR2 are MGHDK and SYGVNS. The length of the CDR3 is 16 residues. Trimming removed 3 bases at V and 7 bases at J, with 19 bases between. CDR3 sequence: CASSEGALFLGNEQFF. The CDR3 nucleotides are TGTGCCAGCAGTGAGGGGGCGCTGTTCCTGGGGAATGAGCAGTTCTTC.